The TCR beta chain under discussion was sequenced for a study of blood T cell repertoires in COVID-19 (TCRdb year 2020). Study-wide context: Collaborator samples came from the United States, Italy and Spain and covered acute and convalescent phases of COVID-19. The material from the prospective study consisted of cDNA or gDNA derived from T cells, B-cell-depleted T cells, or PBMCs. Subjects who had been exposed to COVID-19, were actively infected with it, or had recovered from it provided the deeply sampled blood TCRbeta repertoires that made up the dataset. A freely available public database, intended as a resource for researchers studying the immune response to SARS-CoV-2, is where the repertoires were released. Samples came from the ongoing ImmuneRACE study (first 160 participants) plus 1,254 subjects from 6 global collaborators. A de-identified subject ID, COVID-19 status, age in years and sex were almost always included in the sample metadata. Where available, HLA class I and class II types were taken from metadata supplied by the sample provider and were not determined by assay-based typing.

On this clone: Which antigen it targets is not known. Per-base qualities were not stored, and no clone one base away is much larger.

TCRbeta CDR3 regions were amplified from genomic DNA using the immunoSEQ Assay, a bias-controlled multiplex PCR. Per the source publication's procedure: Nucleated cell counts per sample were estimated from amplification of reference gene primers within the assay. Sequence reads were collapsed and filtered to measure the absolute abundance of every unique TCRbeta CDR3 rearrangement. Productive Simpson clonality was computed per sample as the square root of Simpson's diversity index over productive rearrangements. As stored in TCRdb, this immuneACCESS dataset retains in-frame rearrangements with V and J assigned. A fraction of the clones does not appear; measured against another copy, unresolved V genes explain less than half of the discrepancy, and the remainder lacks a known reason. The V and J calls and clone size were taken over from that table, and D and trimming were inferred from the DNA. In all, the sample holds about 74,000 clones, and approximately 80% of those were seen once. Of the sample, less than 15% is held by the ten largest clones.

Study-wide conclusions, independent of this receptor: Clinical and demographic metadata were provided uncurated, with the amount varying by source and participant.

Collaborating institutions collected whole blood in K2EDTA tubes following their own protocols. For TCRbeta analysis, collaborators shipped samples as frozen whole blood, isolated PBMCs, or DNA extracted from either of those sample types. Deletion took 6 bases off V and 5 bases off J, with a span of 14 bases between the germline ends. The germline V gene (reference sequence) gives CDR1 as LNHDA and CDR2 as SQIVND. The CDR3 runs 14 amino acids, cysteine and phenylalanine included. Only the CDR3 portion is preserved as DNA: 42 bases, with reading frame beginning at the first base. Material: peripheral blood. The receptor comes from a human donor in a cohort sampled during active COVID-19. The V gene is TRBV19 and the J gene is TRBJ1-5, and perhaps TRBD1 as D gene, on 5 matching bases. The nucleotide sequence reads as follows: TGTGCCAGTAGGATGGTTGGAGGGGATCAGCCCCAGCATTTT. Translated, this gives CASRMVGGDQPQHF.